These 29 T cell receptor beta chains came from one sample sequenced in a study of CD8 T cells in Susac syndrome. Random hexamers primed reverse transcription of about 0.5 to 1 ug RNA. TCRdb re-derived calls from the immunoSEQ multiplex PCR reads in MiXCR, one entry per CDR3 protein. The sample yields under 150,000 distinct CDR3 sequences, approximately 94% seen once. Sequencing used CD4+ T cells from PBMCs. All receptors derive from a human donor with multiple sclerosis.

This rearrangement joins TRBV19 to TRBJ2-2; D remains unclear. Trimming took off 5 bases at V and 5 bases at J, with 15 bases between the two ends. Germline CDR1 reads LNHDA; CDR2 reads SQIVND (reference sequence). The CDR3 is made up of 15 amino acids. The CDR3 protein is CASSVPRAPTGELFF. CDR3 nucleotide sequence: TGTGCCAGTAGTGTCCCCCGGGCCCCTACCGGGGAGCTGTTTTTT.

The chain uses TRBV5-4 and TRBJ2-5; maybe TRBD1 (5 bases). Per the germline V gene, CDR1 is SGHNT and CDR2 is YYREEE (reference sequence). CDR3 length: 14 amino acids. V lost 1 base and J 4 bases, leaving 11 bases between the germline ends. The CDR3 DNA reads TGTGCCAGCAGCTTGCCGGAAGGGGTAGAGACCCAGTACTTC. This sequence encodes CASSLPEGVETQYF.

The gene calls are TRBV3-1 and TRBJ2-7; 8 nucleotides line up with TRBD2. The V gene's germline CDR1 is LGHDT and CDR2 YNNKEL (reference sequence). V shed 4 bases and J 0 bases; nucleotides not matched to a gene: 8. The length of the CDR3 is 16 residues. CDR3 amino acids: CASSPGMRGDSYEQYF. Written as DNA, the CDR3 is TGTGCCAGCAGCCCAGGGATGCGGGGGGACTCCTACGAGCAGTACTTC.

The chain joins TRBV7-2 to TRBJ2-1, with a weak D call TRBD2 (6 bases). Germline CDR1 is SGHTA and CDR2 is FQGNSA. Trimming shortened V by 3 bases and J by 6 bases, and 12 bases separated the two germline ends. The CDR3 is 14 residues long. For the CDR3, the DNA is TGTGCCAGCAGCTTGTGGCGGGACGTCAATGAGCAGTTCTTC. Its translation is CASSLWRDVNEQFF. The whole variable domain, remainder taken from reference TRBV7-2 and TRBJ2-1, is GAGVSQSPSNKVTEKGKDVELRCDPISGHTALYWYRQSLGQGLEFLIYFQGNSAPDKSGLPSDRFSAERTGGSVSTLTIQRTQQEDSAVYLCASSLWRDVNEQFFGPGTRLTVL.

Note on this clonotype: Sequence at one end of the junction differs from germline and may be a read error. The genes are TRBV5-1 and TRBJ1-5; 11 nucleotides line up with TRBD1. The CDR3 has 15 amino acids. CDR1 SGHRS and CDR2 YFSETQ come from the germline V gene. The CDR3: CASSPGQGGNQPQHF. DNA for the CDR3: TGTGCCAGTAGTCCGGGACAGGGGGGCAATCAGCCCCAGCATTTT.

The chain has TRBV5-4 and TRBJ2-1, with TRBD1 as a possible D gene (5 bases). The V gene's germline CDR1 is SGHNT and CDR2 YYREEE (reference sequence). V shed 4 bases and J shed 6 bases, with 17 bases lying between them. The CDR3 is made up of 15 amino acids. This CDR3 is CASSPPGPLANEQFF. CDR3 coding DNA: TGTGCCAGCAGCCCACCAGGGCCCTTAGCCAATGAGCAGTTCTTC. Full variable domain (missing parts from reference TRBV5-4 and TRBJ2-1): ETGVTQSPTHLIKTRGQQVTLRCSSQSGHNTVSWYQQALGQGPQFIFQYYREEENGRGNFPPRFSGLQFPNYSSELNVNALELDDSALYLCASSPPGPLANEQFFGPGTRLTVL.

This chain uses TRBV18 with TRBJ2-7, with D perhaps assigned TRBD1 or TRBD2 (5 bases each). The CDR3 has 14 amino acids. Germline CDR1 KGHSH, CDR2 LQKENI. The V and J ends lost 5 bases and 1 base respectively, with 12 bases between them. CDR3 loop: CASSVRGNSYEQYF. As DNA, the CDR3 is TGTGCCAGCTCAGTACGGGGCAATTCCTACGAGCAGTACTTC.

V gene TRBV6-5 combines with J gene TRBJ2-7; D remains ambiguous. This CDR3 is 13 amino acids long. Germline V gives CDR1 MNHEY, CDR2 SVGAGI. Trimming pared 4 bases from V and 0 bases from J, leaving 7 bases between. In DNA form, the CDR3 reads TGTGCCAGCAGTTTGACTCGCTCCTACGAGCAGTACTTC. Residues: CASSLTRSYEQYF.

The V call is TRBV19, the J call TRBJ1-2; D may be TRBD1 (5 bases). The CDR3 is 16 amino acids. V was trimmed by 6 bases and J by 0 bases, leaving 17 bases between them. From germline, CDR1 is LNHDA and CDR2 SQIVND (reference sequence). The CDR3 coding sequence is TGTGCCAGTAGCTCTCACGGGACTTTCACTAACTATGGCTACACCTTC. Residues: CASSSHGTFTNYGYTF.

The V and J genes are TRBV5-6 and TRBJ2-7; 10 bases agree with TRBD1. Germline CDR1 SGHDT, CDR2 YYEEEE. J lost 4 bases, V lost 5 bases, and 6 bases had no gene match. CDR3 length equals 14 residues. CDR3 DNA sequence: TGTGCCAGCAGTAATGTGGGACAGGGGTACGAGCAGTACTTC. This gives the protein CASSNVGQGYEQYF.

The chain links TRBV15 to TRBJ2-2; no clear D gene. This CDR3 is 12 amino acids long. V was pared by 3 bases and J by 6 bases, with 5 bases between. Germline CDR1 LNHNV, CDR2 YYDKDF (reference sequence). For the CDR3, the DNA is TGTGCCACCAGCAGCCAGCCCGGGGAGCTGTTTTTT. Translated: CATSSQPGELFF.

The chain joins TRBV20-1 to TRBJ2-1; 8 nucleotides line up with TRBD2. Per germline, CDR1 DFQATT and CDR2 SNEGSKA (reference sequence). This CDR3 contains 16 residues. The J segment lost 3 bases and the V segment lost 0 bases, leaving 7 bases of the junction unmatched. In nucleotides, the CDR3 is TGCAGTGCTAGAGAGGCGGGGGGCGTAGGCTACAATGAGCAGTTCTTC. As protein: CSAREAGGVGYNEQFF.

This rearrangement joins TRBV3-1 to TRBJ2-3, with TRBD1 matching 10 bases. The CDR3 has 15 residues. J was trimmed by 6 bases and V by 3 bases; bases with no gene match: 6. CDR1 is LGHDT and CDR2 is YNNKEL in the germline V gene (reference sequence). The CDR3 DNA sequence: TGTGCCAGCAGCCACGACAGGGGGCTGGGGGATACGCAGTATTTT. Protein product: CASSHDRGLGDTQYF.

The CDR3 reads CAWSGGARGNQPQHF. CDR3 bases: TGTGCCTGGAGTGGGGGGGCGAGGGGCAATCAGCCCCAGCATTTT. The chain carries TRBV30 and TRBJ1-5; a weak D match, TRBD1 (6 bases). Trimming removed 1 base from V and 2 bases from J, with 12 bases in between. Germline CDR1 is GTSNPN and CDR2 is SVGIG (reference sequence). The CDR3 has 15 amino acids.

This clonotype has a single count. The chain links TRBV11-1 to TRBJ2-1, with TRBD1 matching over 9 bases. The V and J ends lost 8 bases and 9 bases, in that order; junction bases with no gene match: 11. CDR1 is SGHAT and CDR2 is FQDESV in the germline V gene (reference sequence). This CDR3 is 14 amino acids long. The CDR3 loop is CASGTMGTGTEQFF. The CDR3 DNA sequence: TGTGCCAGCGGAACCATGGGGACAGGGACTGAGCAGTTCTTC.

The chain is built from TRBV12-3 or TRBV12-4 and TRBJ1-5; D gene uncertain. V lost 6 bases and J lost 1, with 7 bases in between. The CDR3 has 13 residues. The CDR3 DNA reads TGTGCCAGCAGCCGTCCGAGCAATCAGCCCCAGCATTTT. Translated, it gives CASSRPSNQPQHF.

This clonotype was observed once. V is TRBV30 and J is TRBJ2-3, with D uncertain. Looked up from germline, CDR1 is GTSNPN and CDR2 is SVGIG (reference sequence). V was clipped by 5 bases and J by 4 bases, with 13 bases between them. The CDR3 totals 13 residues. The CDR3 sequence is CAWGFSSPDTQYF. CDR3 nucleotides: TGTGCCTGGGGCTTTTCCTCCCCAGATACGCAGTATTTT.

This chain links TRBV7-2 with TRBJ2-2; 10 bases map to TRBD2. The CDR3 contains 17 residues. CDR1 and CDR2 from the germline V gene are SGHTA and FQGNSA. The J segment lost 2 bases and the V segment lost 0 bases, leaving 3 bases of the junction unmatched. The DNA for the CDR3 is TGTGCCAGCAGCTTAGCGGCTAGCGGGGGAAACACCGGGGAGCTGTTTTTT. Its protein is CASSLAASGGNTGELFF.

The chain employs TRBV6-1 and TRBJ1-2; D is unresolved. Trimming stripped 7 bases from V and 6 bases from J, with 18 bases between. The germline gives CDR1 MNHNS, CDR2 SASEGT. The CDR3 contains 14 residues. The CDR3 DNA is TGTGCCAGCACCGTGAATGGGAATCGGGATGGCTACACCTTC. Protein sequence: CASTVNGNRDGYTF.

The rearrangement uses TRBV3-1 and TRBJ1-3; no firm D call. Per germline, CDR1 LGHDT and CDR2 YNNKEL (reference sequence). CDR3 length equals 14 residues. V lost 4 bases to trimming and J lost 2 bases, with 9 bases between them. The DNA of the CDR3 is TGTGCCAGCAGCCCCCGTGCGACTGGAAACACCATATATTTT. Amino acid sequence: CASSPRATGNTIYF.

CDR3 sequence reads: CASSQSGGYQPQHF. In DNA form, the CDR3 reads TGTGCCAGCAGCCAGTCGGGGGGGTATCAGCCCCAGCATTTT. The V and J genes are TRBV14 and TRBJ1-5, with D possibly TRBD1 on 5 matching bases. Germline V lookup: CDR1 SGHDN, CDR2 FVKESK. The ends were cut back, 3 bases at V and 5 bases at J, with 11 bases in the middle. The CDR3 is 14 residues long.

This chain joins TRBV12-3 or TRBV12-4 and TRBJ1-1; 7 bases map to TRBD1. The CDR3 runs to 14 residues. Trimming took 6 bases from V and 5 from J; bases not matched to a gene: 9. The CDR3 sequence: CASSPGTVTTEAFF. CDR3 DNA sequence: TGTGCCAGCAGCCCCGGGACAGTAACGACTGAAGCTTTCTTT.

The CDR3 DNA reads TGCGCCAGCAGCCAAGATTGGCAGGGCGGTGAAAAACTGTTTTTT. It translates to CASSQDWQGGEKLFF. This chain joins TRBV4-1 and TRBJ1-4; TRBD1 is a possible D gene (5 bases). V was trimmed by 0 bases and J by 7 bases, leaving 12 bases between them. There are 15 residues in the CDR3. Germline CDR1 reads MGHRA; CDR2 reads YSYEKL.

The CDR3 here is CSAKSSGRTDTQYF. DNA for the CDR3: TGCAGTGCTAAGTCCAGCGGGAGAACAGATACGCAGTATTTT. This sequence joins TRBV20-1 and TRBJ2-3; 8 bases are shared with TRBD2. Germline lookup yields CDR1 DFQATT and CDR2 SNEGSKA (reference sequence). V lost 4 bases and J lost 3; bases outside the gene matches: 6. This CDR3 is built from 14 residues.

CDR3 in amino acids: CASSRGGLSNQPQHF. The CDR3 nucleotides read TGTGCCAGCAGCCGAGGTGGCCTCAGCAATCAGCCCCAGCATTTT. The chain recombines TRBV6-6 with TRBJ1-5; D not certain. CDR1 MNHNY and CDR2 SVGAGI come from the germline V gene (reference sequence). This CDR3 is built from 15 residues. The ends were cut back, 6 bases at V and 1 base at J, with 13 bases in the middle.

This sequence joins TRBV12-5 and TRBJ1-1, with D unclear. The CDR3 length is 17 residues. Trimming shortened V by 3 bases and J by 4 bases, and 21 bases separated the two germline ends. CDR1 LGHNT and CDR2 FRNRAP come from the germline V gene. The DNA for the CDR3 is TGTGCTAGTGGTTTCGGGGATAAACCGAACTACTTCACTGAAGCTTTCTTT. Residues: CASGFGDKPNYFTEAFF.

This rearrangement joins TRBV4-1 to TRBJ1-5; tentatively, D is TRBD1 (6 bases). V shed 4 bases and J shed 2 bases, with 12 bases lying between them. The length of the CDR3 is 15 residues. The germline V gene encodes CDR1 MGHRA and CDR2 YSYEKL. This CDR3 is CASSLSEGGNQPQHF. Here the CDR3 DNA reads TGCGCCAGCAGCCTATCTGAGGGGGGCAATCAGCCCCAGCATTTT.

J is TRBJ2-7 and V is TRBV6-5, with a weak D call TRBD2 (5 bases). The germline CDR1 and CDR2 sequences are MNHEY and SVGAGI. The V gene lost 8 bases and the J gene lost 3 bases, with 14 bases spanning the gap. CDR3 length equals 13 residues. The CDR3 DNA reads as TGTGCCAGCGGACTCGAAAGTGGCTACGAGCAGTACTTC. It specifies CASGLESGYEQYF.

The chain joins TRBV12-3 or TRBV12-4 to TRBJ1-2, with D hard to call. Trimming removed 7 bases from V and 4 bases from J, with 19 bases in between. The CDR3 sequence is 15 residues long. CDR3 DNA: TGTGCCAGCAACCTAAAAGCGGGCAGTGGCTATGGCTACACCTTC. The encoded protein is CASNLKAGSGYGYTF.